These 29 T cell receptor beta chains were sequenced from one sample in a study of PD-1 blockade in mismatch repair-deficient tumors. TCRdb's table, derived via immunoSEQ multiplex PCR, lists solely in-frame clones and lacks some. The sample records some 120,000 clones, 85% to 90% being singletons. The starting material was peripheral blood, obtained 44 weeks after starting pembrolizumab. Receptors originate from an adult with mismatch repair-deficient cancer.

Comments on this clone: Other DNA sequences within the sample encode an identical CDR3. DNA of the CDR3: TGTGCCAGCAGCTTAGCGGGGGGCTCCTACAATGAGCAGTTCTTC. Amino acid sequence: CASSLAGGSYNEQFF. The gene calls are TRBV11-2 and TRBJ2-1; 7 bases fit TRBD2. Unmatched junction bases numbered 0, after V lost 1 base and J lost 0 bases. The CDR3 has 15 amino acids. CDR1 SGHAT and CDR2 FQNNGV come from the germline V gene.

V gene TRBV2 combines with J gene TRBJ2-5, with D maybe TRBD1 (5 bases). Germline-derived CDR1 and CDR2 are SNHLY and FYNNEI. Between the trimmed V and J ends, which lost 7 bases and 4 bases, there was a span of 16 bases. The CDR3 runs 14 residues. The CDR3 DNA follows: TGTGCCAGCATTGATCCAAGGGGTGGAGAGACCCAGTACTTC. It translates to CASIDPRGGETQYF.

V and J are TRBV11-3 and TRBJ2-1; D gene ambiguous. The germline gives CDR1 SGHNT, CDR2 YENEEA. V dropped 1 base and J dropped 5 bases, with 12 bases sitting between them. This CDR3 comprises 15 residues. This CDR3 is CASSLAGSWDNEQFF. The CDR3 nucleotides are TGTGCCAGCAGCTTAGCAGGTAGCTGGGACAATGAGCAGTTCTTC.

This clone occurred once. The chain combines TRBV5-4 with TRBJ2-2; tentative D call: TRBD1 (5 bases). Germline CDR1 and CDR2: SGHNT and YYREEE (reference sequence). This CDR3 comprises 15 residues. V lost 2 bases, J lost 0 bases, and 8 bases lay in between. In DNA, the CDR3 is TGTGCCAGCAGCTTACCGACAGCGAACACCGGGGAGCTGTTTTTT. Translation: CASSLPTANTGELFF.

The J gene is TRBJ2-2, the V gene TRBV7-3; no definite D call. Germline loops: CDR1 SGHTA, CDR2 FQGTGA. This CDR3 spans 16 amino acids. The germline V and J ends were trimmed by 3 bases and 0 bases, with 11 bases remaining between them. In nucleotides, the CDR3 is TGTGCCAGCAGCTTTTTCGGCGGTTCGAACACCGGGGAGCTGTTTTTT. This translates into CASSFFGGSNTGELFF.

V and J are TRBV19 and TRBJ2-2, with a weak D call TRBD2 (5 bases). With 1 base removed from V and 0 bases from J, the gap between germline ends came to 9 bases. The germline CDR1 and CDR2 sequences are LNHDA and SQIVND (reference sequence). There are 16 residues in the CDR3. CDR3 coding DNA: TGTGCCAGTAGTATAGTGCGAGCGGCGAACACCGGGGAGCTGTTTTTT. It translates to CASSIVRAANTGELFF.

This sequence joins TRBV29-1 and TRBJ2-5; TRBD1 matches at 9 bases. Losses at the gene ends were 4 bases for V and 6 bases for J; bases not matched to a gene: 9. Germline lookup yields CDR1 SQVTM and CDR2 ANQGSEA. The CDR3 consists of 14 residues. CDR3 sequence (DNA): TGCAGCGTTGGACCGACAGGGGGACCGAAGACCCAGTACTTC. It yields the protein CSVGPTGGPKTQYF.

The J gene is TRBJ2-7, the V gene TRBV6-1; 7 bases agree with TRBD2. Trimming cost V 4 bases and J 4 bases; bases outside gene matches: 4. This CDR3 is built from 13 residues. CDR1 is MNHNS, CDR2 SASEGT, per germline. Written as DNA, the CDR3 is TGTGCCAGCAGTGGGTGGGAGGGGTACGAGCAGTACTTC. Residues: CASSGWEGYEQYF.

The V and J genes are TRBV5-5 and TRBJ2-2; the D gene could be TRBD1 or TRBD2 (7 bases each). The V gene lost 6 bases and the J gene lost 5 bases, with 26 bases spanning the gap. This CDR3 is 18 amino acids long. Germline CDR1 and CDR2: SGHKS and YYEKEE (reference sequence). The CDR3 is CASNPGPDREGRTGELFF. DNA of the CDR3: TGTGCCAGCAACCCCGGACCCGACAGGGAGGGGAGAACCGGGGAGCTGTTTTTT. Drawing the rest from reference TRBV5-5 and TRBJ2-2, the complete variable domain is DAGVTQSPTHLIKTRGQQVTLRCSPISGHKSVSWYQQVLGQGPQFIFQYYEKEERGRGNFPDRFSARQFPNYSSELNVNALLLGDSALYLCASNPGPDREGRTGELFFGEGSRLTVL.

This clone was observed once. The chain recombines TRBV2 with TRBJ1-1, with TRBD1 as a possible D gene (6 bases). Trimming left V 8 bases short and J 4 bases short, with 14 bases between. The CDR3 consists of 13 residues. Germline lookup yields CDR1 SNHLY and CDR2 FYNNEI. The CDR3 region is CASHSTGRTEAFF. The CDR3 DNA reads TGTGCCAGCCATTCGACAGGTCGCACTGAAGCTTTCTTT.

This clone was picked up one time. This chain uses TRBV11-2 with TRBJ2-4; unclear D gene. The CDR3 extends over 19 amino acids. V dropped 1 base and J dropped 0 bases, with 19 bases sitting between them. Germline-derived CDR1 and CDR2 are SGHAT and FQNNGV. CDR3 loop: CASSLGPRGPMVAKNIQYF. DNA of the CDR3: TGTGCCAGCAGCTTAGGTCCGCGAGGCCCGATGGTAGCCAAAAACATTCAGTACTTC.

The chain joins TRBV7-9 to TRBJ2-5; 9 nucleotides agree with TRBD1. Trimming removed 5 bases from V and 5 bases from J; junction bases left unmatched: 12. The V gene's germline CDR1 is SEHNR and CDR2 FQNEAQ (reference sequence). This CDR3 has 16 residues. The CDR3 loop is CASSITGTGTLETQYF. Here the CDR3 DNA reads TGTGCCAGCAGCATAACCGGGACAGGGACTTTGGAGACCCAGTACTTC.

In this sample, this clone turned up a few times. The chain uses TRBV5-5 and TRBJ1-2, with D maybe TRBD1 (5 bases). Germline lookup yields CDR1 SGHKS and CDR2 YYEKEE (reference sequence). This CDR3 region has 13 residues. Trimming removed 4 bases from V and 4 bases from J, with 11 bases in between. In DNA, the CDR3 is TGTGCCAGCAGCCTCGGGACGCTCTATGGCTACACCTTC. It translates to CASSLGTLYGYTF.

The chain links TRBV11-3 to TRBJ2-5, with 13 nucleotides matching TRBD2. With 5 bases clipped from V and 2 bases from J, the junction kept 8 bases outside the gene matches. The germline V gene encodes CDR1 SGHNT and CDR2 YENEEA. This CDR3 contains 17 residues. DNA for the CDR3: TGTGCCAGCAGCCCCCGTCAACTAGCGGGAGGGCAAGAGACCCAGTACTTC. Protein: CASSPRQLAGGQETQYF.

The genes are TRBV28 and TRBJ2-1, with D tentatively TRBD1 (8 bases). V shed 6 bases and J shed 8 bases, with 17 bases lying between them. The germline gives CDR1 MDHEN, CDR2 SYDVKM. The CDR3 is 14 residues long. CDR3 residues: CASSHRTGRDEQFF. As DNA, the CDR3 is TGTGCCAGCAGCCATAGGACAGGGAGGGATGAGCAGTTCTTC.

The count of this clone is one. CDR3 DNA sequence: TGTGCCAGCAGCTTAGATCGGCTCTCTGAAGCTTTCTTT. This translates into CASSLDRLSEAFF. The rearrangement uses TRBV11-2 and TRBJ1-1; D not certain. CDR1 and CDR2 from the germline V gene are SGHAT and FQNNGV. With 0 bases removed from V and 6 bases from J, the gap between germline ends came to 8 bases. The CDR3 spans 13 residues.

The V gene is TRBV25-1, the J gene TRBJ2-1; TRBD1 might be the D (5 bases). Germline lookup yields CDR1 MGHDK and CDR2 SYGVNS. There are 13 residues in the CDR3. The V end lost 5 bases, the J end lost 4 bases, and 9 bases lay between the germline ends. The CDR3 sequence is CASSRGYYNEQFF. Here the CDR3 DNA reads TGTGCCAGCAGTAGGGGATATTACAATGAGCAGTTCTTC.

The chain joins TRBV7-9 to TRBJ2-1; 14 nucleotides agree with TRBD2. The junction had 9 bases not matched to a gene; V was cut back by 5 bases and J by 9 bases. Germline V gene data show CDR1 as SEHNR and CDR2 as FQNEAQ (reference sequence). This CDR3 spans 16 amino acids. In DNA, the CDR3 is TGTGCCAGCAGCGAAACCGGGACTAGCGGGAGTGCTGAGCAGTTCTTC. Translated: CASSETGTSGSAEQFF. Supplemented by reference TRBV7-9 and TRBJ2-1, the full variable domain reads DTGVSQNPRHKITKRGQNVTFRCDPISEHNRLYWYRQTLGQGPEFLTYFQNEAQLEKSRLLSDRFSAERPKGSFSTLEIQRTEQGDSAMYLCASSETGTSGSAEQFFGPGTRLTVL.

The chain recombines TRBV28 with TRBJ1-1; D is undetermined. Germline V lookup: CDR1 MDHEN, CDR2 SYDVKM. The V and J ends lost 5 bases and 0 bases respectively, with 7 bases between them. The CDR3 loop spans 13 amino acids. The CDR3 DNA sequence: TGTGCCAGCAGTCAGGATCTGAACACTGAAGCTTTCTTT. It is translated as CASSQDLNTEAFF. Supplemented by reference TRBV28 and TRBJ1-1, the full variable domain reads DVKVTQSSRYLVKRTGEKVFLECVQDMDHENMFWYRQDPGLGLRLIYFSYDVKMKEKGDIPEGYSVSREKKERFSLILESASTNQTSMYLCASSQDLNTEAFFGQGTRLTVV.

V and J are TRBV10-1 and TRBJ2-6, with TRBD2 matching over 7 bases. The germline V gene encodes CDR1 WNHNN and CDR2 SYGVQD (reference sequence). V shed 4 bases, J shed 1 base, and the junction held 13 bases outside the gene matches. This CDR3 region has 19 residues. The CDR3 reads CASSGEGRVVFSGANVLTF. The CDR3 DNA reads as TGCGCCAGCAGTGGGGAGGGCAGGGTGGTTTTTTCTGGGGCCAACGTCCTGACTTTC.

The chain recombines TRBV11-2 with TRBJ2-7, with D perhaps matching TRBD1 (6 bases). CDR1 and CDR2 (germline): SGHAT, FQNNGV. Between the trimmed V and J ends, which lost 2 bases and 5 bases, there was a span of 13 bases. The CDR3 has 14 amino acids. CDR3 region: CASSLYQGINEQYF. The CDR3, as DNA: TGTGCCAGCAGCTTATATCAGGGGATCAACGAGCAGTACTTC.

The chain joins TRBV29-1 to TRBJ2-1, with TRBD2 matching 9 bases. The length of the CDR3 is 13 residues. V lost 6 bases and J lost 7; bases outside the gene matches: 7. CDR1 is SQVTM and CDR2 is ANQGSEA in the germline V gene. DNA of the CDR3: TGCAGCGTATTAGCGGGAGCGGGGAATGAGCAGTTCTTC. As protein: CSVLAGAGNEQFF.

This rearrangement joins TRBV5-1 to TRBJ2-3; 11 bases match TRBD2. The junction had 7 bases not matched to a gene; V was cut back by 0 bases and J by 4 bases. This CDR3 has 17 residues. Germline CDR1 is SGHRS and CDR2 is YFSETQ. DNA for the CDR3: TGCGCCAGCAGCTTGGCACTAGCGGGAGCCGGCGCAGATACGCAGTATTTT. Its translation: CASSLALAGAGADTQYF.

The chain uses TRBV6-6 and TRBJ2-2; D possibly corresponds to TRBD2 (6 bases). The germline gives CDR1 MNHNY, CDR2 SVGAGI (reference sequence). V lost 2 bases to trimming and J lost 4 bases, with 14 bases between them. The CDR3 loop spans 16 amino acids. The CDR3 DNA follows: TGTGCCAGCAGTTACGGTGGGGGGAAAGCCACCGGGGAGCTGTTTTTT. Its translation: CASSYGGGKATGELFF.

The V gene is TRBV9, the J gene TRBJ1-1; TRBD1 agrees at 9 bases. Trimming at V came to 4 bases and at J to 3 bases, leaving 7 bases not matched to a gene. Germline values: CDR1 SGDLS, CDR2 YYNGEE. The CDR3 contains 15 residues. The CDR3 here is CASSSWDRVDTEAFF. The CDR3 DNA reads TGTGCCAGCAGCAGCTGGGACAGGGTTGACACTGAAGCTTTCTTT.

The genes are TRBV16 and TRBJ2-1; 8 nucleotides line up with TRBD2. V was clipped by 4 bases and J by 8 bases; unmatched bases: 7. There are 14 residues in the CDR3. CDR1 is KGHSY and CDR2 is FQNENV in the germline V gene. CDR3 nucleotides: TGTGCCAGCAGCCCTGGACTAGCTGTCGATGAGCAGTTCTTC. This gives the protein CASSPGLAVDEQFF. Filled out from reference TRBV16 and TRBJ2-1, the complete variable domain reads GEEVAQTPKHLVRGEGQKAKLYCAPIKGHSYVFWYQQVLKNEFKFLISFQNENVFDETGMPKERFSAKCLPNSPCSLEIQATKLEDSAVYFCASSPGLAVDEQFFGPGTRLTVL.

The V call is TRBV13, the J call TRBJ2-7, with D perhaps TRBD1 (6 bases). The CDR3 has 14 residues. The germline gives CDR1 PRHDT, CDR2 FYEKMQ (reference sequence). V lost 3 bases and J 1 base, leaving 10 bases between the germline ends. CDR3 in DNA: TGTGCCAGCAGCTTCGGACAGCCATCCTACGAGCAGTACTTC. It codes for CASSFGQPSYEQYF. Based on the CDR3 plus reference TRBV13 and TRBJ2-7, the full variable domain is AAGVIQSPRHLIKEKRETATLKCYPIPRHDTVYWYQQGPGQDPQFLISFYEKMQSDKGSIPDRFSAQQFSDYHSELNMSSLELGDSALYFCASSFGQPSYEQYFGPGTRLTVT.

The DNA for the CDR3 is TGTGCCAGCAGTTACGAAACCACGAGCACTGAAGCTTTCTTT. This sequence encodes CASSYETTSTEAFF. The chain links TRBV6-5 to TRBJ1-1, with D uncertain. V dropped 2 bases and J dropped 4 bases, with 11 bases sitting between them. The V gene's germline CDR1 is MNHEY and CDR2 SVGAGI. The CDR3 covers 14 residues.

The chain links TRBV21-1 to TRBJ2-5; TRBD1, the table's D call, lacks a check against the DNA. TRBV21-1 is given as a pseudogene. The CDR3 loop spans 14 amino acids. CDR3 residues: CASSMTGMGETQYF. CDR3 coding DNA: TGTGCCAGCAGTATGACAGGGATGGGGGAGACCCAGTACTTC.